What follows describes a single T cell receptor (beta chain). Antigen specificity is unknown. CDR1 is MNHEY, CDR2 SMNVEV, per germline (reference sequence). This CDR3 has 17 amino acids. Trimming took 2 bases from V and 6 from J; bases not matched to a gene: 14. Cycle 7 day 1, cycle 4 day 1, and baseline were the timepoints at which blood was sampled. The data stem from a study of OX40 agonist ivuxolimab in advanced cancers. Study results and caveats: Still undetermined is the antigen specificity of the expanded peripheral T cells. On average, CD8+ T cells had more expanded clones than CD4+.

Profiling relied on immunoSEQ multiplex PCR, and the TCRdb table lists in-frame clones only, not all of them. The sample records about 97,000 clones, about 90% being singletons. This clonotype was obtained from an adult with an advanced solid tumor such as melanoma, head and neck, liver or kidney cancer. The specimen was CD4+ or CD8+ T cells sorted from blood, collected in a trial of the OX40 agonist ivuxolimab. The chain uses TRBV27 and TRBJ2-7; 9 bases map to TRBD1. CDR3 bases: TGTGCCAGCAGTTTACGCCCCCCCGGGACAGGGTGGGTCGAGCAGTACTTC. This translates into CASSLRPPGTGWVEQYF.